The rows below give T cell receptor beta chains drawn from one sample of a study of monozygotic twins with cystic fibrosis. This table comes from immunoSEQ multiplex PCR, and its TCRdb copy is limited to in-frame clones, with some not included. Here the sample spans 30,000 to 35,000 clones, 90% to 98% being singletons. Sequencing was performed on blood. Source of these receptors: a girl aged 2 to 10 with cystic fibrosis. CDR3s leave out the opening cysteine and the closing phenylalanine or tryptophan.

v_call	j_call	cdr3_aa
TRBV6-1	TRBJ1-1	ASSEGQGGTEAF
TRBV28	TRBJ2-7	ASSLNPYEQY
TRBV29-1	TRBJ1-2	SVETGASGYT
TRBV29-1	TRBJ2-7	SVETSGRVYEQY
TRBV14	TRBJ1-1	ASSRATARNTEAF
TRBV27	TRBJ2-7	ASSLQERYEQY
TRBV5-1	TRBJ2-6	ASSLTPSGANVLT
TRBV6-1	TRBJ1-2	ASSESRRSGYT
TRBV6-5	TRBJ1-6	ASRQGQVGSPLH
TRBV7-9	TRBJ1-2	ASSSPGQANYGYT
TRBV5-1	TRBJ2-7	ASSFPSGSGEQY
TRBV29-1	TRBJ2-7	SVGGLAAYEQY
TRBV19	TRBJ1-5	ASAAGSNQPQH
TRBV7-9	TRBJ1-1	ASTGTNTEAF
TRBV6-6	TRBJ2-2	ASRTTETGELF
TRBV30	TRBJ1-3	AWKEFTSGNTIY
TRBV10-3	TRBJ1-1	ASGQGPANTEAF
TRBV5-1	TRBJ1-1	ASSFMPSNEAF
TRBV2	TRBJ1-5	ASTPTVSNQPQH
TRBV5-6	TRBJ1-1	ASSLYLLQGSTEAF
TRBV4-1	TRBJ2-5	ASSGGGGLQETQY
TRBV5-1	TRBJ1-2	ASSSQGQGYGYT
TRBV18	TRBJ2-7	ASSITGRLYSYEQY
TRBV12-2	TRBJ1-5	ASRFRDRSNQPQH
TRBV6-5	TRBJ1-5	ASRRGQDQPQH
TRBV6-1	TRBJ2-5	ASSELAGGETQY
TRBV29-1	TRBJ2-2	SVELGAGTGELF
TRBV2	TRBJ1-6	ASIPPGQGNSPLH
TRBV13	TRBJ2-7	ASSLAGTRTGTGEYEQY
TRBV4-2	TRBJ2-7	ASSQETSGSYEQY
TRBV27	TRBJ1-1	ASSLVGNTEAF
TRBV11-2	TRBJ1-5	ASSLWGSNQPQH
TRBV7-9	TRBJ2-5	ASSLGWTEMSQETQY
TRBV28	TRBJ1-5	ASSSSSRGDGNQPQH
TRBV5-4	TRBJ2-3	ASSLGAGGRSDTQY
TRBV6-6	TRBJ1-2	ASSYVQGVGGYT
TRBV15	TRBJ1-5	ATSRAGINQPQH
TRBV19	TRBJ1-3	ASSTPIRALGSSGNTIY
TRBV7-9	TRBJ2-2	ASSVRQGSVPGELF
TRBV30	TRBJ2-2	AWSIWGSGELF
TRBV9	TRBJ2-2	ASSPQFSGELF
TRBV18	TRBJ1-5	ASSPDSNQPQH